Each of the 21 T cell receptor beta chains below was sequenced from the same sample in a study of T cell responses to AZD1222 COVID-19 vaccine. Assay used: immunoSEQ multiplex PCR; TCRdb lists only in-frame clones, some missing. The data contain more than 60,000 clones, 65% to 90% of them seen just once; the ten biggest clones take up roughly 19%. This specimen was peripheral blood, taken on day 0 of AZD1222 vaccination. These receptor sequences come from an adult in good health.

The genes are TRBV7-9 and TRBJ2-2, with D possibly TRBD1 on 6 matching bases. This CDR3 spans 16 amino acids. Trimming stripped 5 bases from V and 2 bases from J, with 15 bases between. The germline V gene encodes CDR1 SEHNR and CDR2 FQNEAQ (reference sequence). The CDR3 nucleotides read TGTGCCAGCAGCAGCTACAGGGACCCTAACACCGGGGAGCTGTTTTTT. Translated: CASSSYRDPNTGELFF.

In its sample, this clone was seen once. This chain uses TRBV23-1 with TRBJ1-5; perhaps TRBD1 as D (6 bases). TRBV23-1 is placed among ORFs of uncertain function. This CDR3 spans 16 amino acids. Trimming shortened V by 3 bases and J by 6 bases, and 18 bases separated the two germline ends. This chain's CDR3 is CASSQVSGEVGQPQHF. CDR3 nucleotide sequence: TGCGCCAGCAGTCAGGTATCAGGGGAGGTCGGTCAGCCCCAGCATTTT.

V and J are TRBV9 and TRBJ2-3; D is perhaps TRBD2 (6 bases). The ends were cut back, 5 bases at V and 1 base at J, with 17 bases in the middle. The CDR3 extends over 16 amino acids. Germline assignment: CDR1 SGDLS and CDR2 YYNGEE. DNA of the CDR3: TGTGCCAGCAGTGGGGCCGGGGGATCCGGCACAGATACGCAGTATTTT. It yields the protein CASSGAGGSGTDTQYF.

The CDR3: CASSLWDSPSGYTF. CDR3 DNA sequence: TGCGCCAGCAGCTTGTGGGACAGCCCGTCGGGCTACACCTTC. The gene calls are TRBV5-1 and TRBJ1-2; 7 bases agree with TRBD1. CDR3 size: 14 residues. J gave up 8 bases and V 1 base, and 8 bases lay outside the gene matches. Germline V CDR1 and CDR2: SGHRS, YFSETQ.

The chain is built from TRBV3-1 (or the pseudogene TRBV3-2) and TRBJ1-2, with D possibly being TRBD1 (6 bases). V was clipped by 2 bases and J by 3 bases, with 13 bases between them. CDR3 size: 15 residues. CDR1 and CDR2 from the germline V gene are LGHDT and YNNKEL (reference sequence). The chain's CDR3 is CASSQRRGGDYGYTF. The CDR3 coding sequence is TGTGCCAGCAGCCAACGACGGGGGGGCGACTATGGCTACACCTTC.

The chain uses TRBV11-3 and TRBJ2-5; maybe TRBD2 (5 bases). Germline V gene lookup returns CDR1 SGHNT and CDR2 YENEEA. The CDR3 loop spans 12 amino acids. V was shortened by 5 bases and J by 5 bases, with 9 bases between the two germline ends. The CDR3 nucleotides are TGTGCCAGCAGCCAGGACTGGGAGACCCAGTACTTC. This translates into CASSQDWETQYF.

The V call is TRBV6-5, the J call TRBJ1-1; D ambiguous. Germline CDR1 reads MNHEY; CDR2 reads SVGAGI. V was cut by 4 bases and J by 4 bases, with 16 bases left in between. The CDR3 sequence is 15 residues long. The CDR3 sequence is CASSSNEAVSTEAFF. CDR3 bases: TGTGCCAGCAGTTCCAACGAGGCGGTGAGCACTGAAGCTTTCTTT.

This sequence joins TRBV21-1 and TRBJ2-2; the DNA was not used to check the table's D call, TRBD2. TRBV21-1 is labeled a pseudogene. CDR3 size: 14 residues. The CDR3 sequence is CASSKNEGTGELFF. For the CDR3, the DNA is TGTGCCAGCAGCAAAAACGAGGGCACCGGGGAGCTGTTTTTT.

The V and J genes are TRBV7-2 and TRBJ1-2, with TRBD1 as a possible D gene (6 bases). This CDR3 has 14 residues. V shed 5 bases and J shed 8 bases, with 18 bases lying between them. Germline V lookup: CDR1 SGHTA, CDR2 FQGNSA. CDR3: CASSPRAGQLGYTF. CDR3 bases: TGTGCCAGCAGCCCCCGAGCCGGACAGCTCGGCTACACCTTC.

The chain employs TRBV12-3 or TRBV12-4 and TRBJ1-2; D gene uncertain. There are 13 residues in the CDR3. Trimming removed 6 bases at V and 4 bases at J, with 12 bases between. The CDR3 nucleotides are TGTGCCAGCAGCCCTCCGGGGTCCTATGGCTACACCTTC. Its translation is CASSPPGSYGYTF.

The CDR3 DNA follows: TGTGCCAGCAGCTTAGCTGGCAGGGCAGGTGAAAAACTGTTTTTT. Translation gives CASSLAGRAGEKLFF. The chain is built from TRBV7-2 and TRBJ1-4; D may be TRBD1 (5 bases). Trimming cost V 0 bases and J 7 bases, with 12 bases left between them. The CDR3 runs 15 residues. Germline V gene lookup returns CDR1 SGHTA and CDR2 FQGNSA.

CDR3 nucleotides: TGTGCCAGCAGCTTGGGGGCTTCCTATGGCTACACCTTC. Translation: CASSLGASYGYTF. J is TRBJ1-2 and V is TRBV7-9; a weak D match, TRBD1 (6 bases). CDR3 length: 13 amino acids. From germline, CDR1 is SEHNR and CDR2 FQNEAQ (reference sequence). V was shortened by 3 bases and J by 4 bases, with 9 bases between the two germline ends. Full variable domain (remainder filled in from reference TRBV7-9 and TRBJ1-2): DTGVSQNPRHKITKRGQNVTFRCDPISEHNRLYWYRQTLGQGPEFLTYFQNEAQLEKSRLLSDRFSAERPKGSFSTLEIQRTEQGDSAMYLCASSLGASYGYTFGSGTRLTVV.

This chain links TRBV9 with TRBJ1-2; the match to TRBD1 covers 7 bases. Germline V gene data show CDR1 as SGDLS and CDR2 as YYNGEE. Unmatched junction bases numbered 8, after V lost 0 bases and J lost 0 bases. The CDR3 totals 17 residues. The CDR3 protein is CASSVDEGANPNYGYTF. In nucleotides, the CDR3 is TGTGCCAGCAGCGTAGATGAGGGGGCGAATCCTAACTATGGCTACACCTTC. Together with reference TRBV9 and TRBJ1-2, the CDR3 gives the full variable domain: DSGVTQTPKHLITATGQRVTLRCSPRSGDLSVYWYQQSLDQGLQFLIQYYNGEERAKGNILERFSAQQFPDLHSELNLSSLELGDSALYFCASSVDEGANPNYGYTFGSGTRLTVV.

The chain combines TRBV30 with TRBJ2-6, with D hard to call. The CDR3 runs to 13 residues. Germline loops: CDR1 GTSNPN, CDR2 SVGIG (reference sequence). The V and J ends lost 8 bases and 0 bases respectively, with 8 bases between them. The CDR3 spells CARRVSGANVLTF. Here the CDR3 DNA reads TGTGCCCGCCGGGTCTCTGGGGCCAACGTCCTGACTTTC.

CDR3 residues: CASSLWGHNQPQHF. The CDR3 region has the DNA TGTGCCAGCAGCTTGTGGGGGCACAATCAGCCCCAGCATTTT. The chain couples TRBV5-8 to TRBJ1-5, with D possibly TRBD1 on 6 matching bases. Germline V CDR1 and CDR2: SGHTS, YDEGEE. V lost 1 base, J lost 3 bases, and 8 bases lay in between. CDR3 length: 14 residues.

V usage is TRBV5-1 and J usage is TRBJ1-6; D is uncertain. Germline V lookup: CDR1 SGHRS, CDR2 YFSETQ. This CDR3 has 16 amino acids. V dropped 3 bases and J dropped 8 bases, with 18 bases sitting between them. CDR3 residues: CASSSGIGVLDSPLHF. In DNA form, the CDR3 reads TGCGCCAGCAGCTCCGGTATTGGGGTTCTTGATTCACCCCTCCACTTT.

V is TRBV6-1 and J is TRBJ2-3; D may be TRBD1 (5 bases). Germline V lookup: CDR1 MNHNS, CDR2 SASEGT. The CDR3 is 12 amino acids. V was shortened by 3 bases and J by 7 bases, with 8 bases between the two germline ends. The DNA for the CDR3 is TGTGCCAGCAGTGAGGGGCTCAATACGCAGTATTTT. It yields the protein CASSEGLNTQYF.

The chain recombines TRBV12-3 or TRBV12-4 with TRBJ1-1; a possible D gene is TRBD1 (5 bases). V lost 6 bases and J lost 6, with 14 bases in between. The CDR3 contains 13 residues. The DNA of the CDR3 is TGTGCCAGCAGCGCGGGGGTAATCGCTGAAGCTTTCTTT. Translated: CASSAGVIAEAFF.

This clone was detected only a few times. This chain connects TRBV19 to TRBJ1-1; D call uncertain. V lost 6 bases and J lost 1, with 15 bases in between. CDR3 size: 15 residues. Germline V lookup: CDR1 LNHDA, CDR2 SQIVND (reference sequence). CDR3 in DNA: TGTGCCAGTAGGCCGCAGAGGGCGCGGAACACTGAAGCTTTCTTT. It encodes CASRPQRARNTEAFF.

V usage is TRBV19 and J usage is TRBJ1-1; tentative D call: TRBD1 (5 bases). The CDR3 extends over 16 amino acids. CDR1 is LNHDA and CDR2 is SQIVND in the germline V gene (reference sequence). The V end was cut by 3 bases, the J end by 4 bases, with 18 bases between. CDR3 sequence (DNA): TGTGCCAGTAGTATGGGCCCCGGGGCCGTGGGCACTGAAGCTTTCTTT. Translated: CASSMGPGAVGTEAFF.

The rearrangement joins TRBV27 to TRBJ2-5; D might be TRBD1 (6 bases). Trimming cost V 5 bases and J 7 bases, with 14 bases left between them. CDR3 length: 13 amino acids. Germline-derived CDR1 and CDR2 are MNHEY and SMNVEV (reference sequence). The CDR3: CASSHRVESTQYF. The CDR3, as DNA: TGTGCCAGCAGTCACAGGGTGGAATCGACCCAGTACTTC.